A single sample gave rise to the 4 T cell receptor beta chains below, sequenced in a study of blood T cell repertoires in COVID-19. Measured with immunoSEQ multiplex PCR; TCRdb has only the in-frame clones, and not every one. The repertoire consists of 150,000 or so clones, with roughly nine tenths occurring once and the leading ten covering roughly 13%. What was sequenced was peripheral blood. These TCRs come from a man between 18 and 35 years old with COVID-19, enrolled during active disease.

This CDR3 reads CASSSSGVGETQYF. The CDR3 coding sequence is TGTGCCAGCAGCTCGTCAGGGGTGGGGGAGACCCAGTACTTC. This rearrangement joins TRBV27 to TRBJ2-5, with a weak D call TRBD1 (6 bases). The germline V and J ends were trimmed by 6 bases and 5 bases, with 16 bases remaining between them. This CDR3 has 14 residues. The germline CDR1 and CDR2 sequences are MNHEY and SMNVEV (reference sequence).

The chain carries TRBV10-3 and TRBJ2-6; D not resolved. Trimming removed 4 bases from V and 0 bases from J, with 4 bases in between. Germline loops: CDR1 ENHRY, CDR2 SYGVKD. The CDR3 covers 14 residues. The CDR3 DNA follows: TGTGCCATCAGTGGCGGCTCTGGGGCCAACGTCCTGACTTTC. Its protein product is CAISGGSGANVLTF.

The CDR3 loop is CASSIDLPLAGAYEQYF. The CDR3 DNA is TGTGCCAGTAGTATAGATCTTCCACTAGCGGGAGCTTACGAGCAGTACTTC. The chain is built from TRBV19 and TRBJ2-7, with 11 bases aligning to TRBD2. The V segment lost 0 bases and the J segment 4 bases; nucleotides outside the gene matches: 8. CDR1 is LNHDA, CDR2 SQIVND, per germline (reference sequence). The length of the CDR3 is 17 residues.

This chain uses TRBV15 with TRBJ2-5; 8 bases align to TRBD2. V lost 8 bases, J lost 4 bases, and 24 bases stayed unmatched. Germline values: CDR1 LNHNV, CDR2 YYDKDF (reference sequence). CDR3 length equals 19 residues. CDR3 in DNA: TGTGCCACCCGGGGACTAGAGATTCGCCCGCTCGAGACTATAGAGACCCAGTACTTC. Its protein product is CATRGLEIRPLETIETQYF.